Presented here are 5 T cell receptor beta chains from one specimen sequenced in a study of T cell responses to AZD1222 COVID-19 vaccine. Clones were sequenced by immunoSEQ multiplex PCR, and TCRdb holds only the in-frame ones, with some missing. The sample contains 130,000 to 150,000 clones, 92% of which appear only once. Source: peripheral blood, taken on day 0 of AZD1222 vaccination. Receptor source: an adult in good health.

The rearrangement links TRBV4-1 to TRBJ1-1, with D uncertain. V dropped 3 bases and J dropped 0 bases, with 14 bases sitting between them. The germline CDR1 and CDR2 sequences are MGHRA and YSYEKL. The CDR3 covers 16 residues. DNA of the CDR3: TGCGCCAGCAGCCAGCCTCAGACACCCGTGAACACTGAAGCTTTCTTT. Translated: CASSQPQTPVNTEAFF.

The chain uses TRBV5-1 and TRBJ2-3; 9 nucleotides line up with TRBD1. This CDR3 region has 15 residues. CDR1 SGHRS and CDR2 YFSETQ come from the germline V gene. The J segment lost 5 bases and the V segment lost 0 bases, leaving 4 bases of the junction unmatched. Here the CDR3 reads CASSLAQGAEDTQYF. The CDR3 DNA reads as TGCGCCAGCAGCTTGGCACAGGGGGCCGAAGATACGCAGTATTTT.

The CDR3 DNA is TGTGCCAGCAGCCGGACCGAAAGCTCCTACAATGAGCAGTTCTTC. This encodes CASSRTESSYNEQFF. The chain employs TRBV3-1 (or the pseudogene TRBV3-2) and TRBJ2-1; unclear D gene. Looked up from germline, CDR1 is LGHDT and CDR2 is YNNKEL (reference sequence). V lost 4 bases and J 0 bases, leaving 10 bases between the germline ends. The CDR3 loop spans 15 amino acids.

V usage is TRBV18 and J usage is TRBJ2-1; 10 nucleotides align to TRBD1. V lost 1 base and J lost 6; bases outside the gene matches: 6. Germline V CDR1 and CDR2: KGHSH, LQKENI. This CDR3 is built from 16 residues. The CDR3 DNA sequence: TGTGCCAGCTCACCACGGTTGGGACAGGGGAGCAATGAGCAGTTCTTC. Protein: CASSPRLGQGSNEQFF.

The chain recombines TRBV19 with TRBJ1-3; 7 bases map to TRBD1. CDR1 and CDR2 from the germline V gene are LNHDA and SQIVND (reference sequence). V trimming: 8 bases; J trimming: 3 bases; junction bases outside the gene matches: 7. The CDR3 covers 14 residues. The CDR3 spells CASLARGYGNTIYF. The CDR3 DNA reads TGTGCCAGTTTGGCCAGGGGGTATGGAAACACCATATATTTT.